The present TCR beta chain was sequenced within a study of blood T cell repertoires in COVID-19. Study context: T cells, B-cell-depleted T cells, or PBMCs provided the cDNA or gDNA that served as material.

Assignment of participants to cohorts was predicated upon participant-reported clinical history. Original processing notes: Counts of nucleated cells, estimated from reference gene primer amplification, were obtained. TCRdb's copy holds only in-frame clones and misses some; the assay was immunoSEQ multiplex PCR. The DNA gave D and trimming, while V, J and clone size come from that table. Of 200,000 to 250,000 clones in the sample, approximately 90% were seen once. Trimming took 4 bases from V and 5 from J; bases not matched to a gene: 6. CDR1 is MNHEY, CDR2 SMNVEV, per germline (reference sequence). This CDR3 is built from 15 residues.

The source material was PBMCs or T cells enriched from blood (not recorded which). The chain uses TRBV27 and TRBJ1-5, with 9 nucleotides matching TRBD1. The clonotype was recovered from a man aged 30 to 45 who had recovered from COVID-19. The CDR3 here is CASSSTGGFDQPQHF. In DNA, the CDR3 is TGTGCCAGCAGTTCCACAGGGGGCTTCGATCAGCCCCAGCATTTT.